What follows are 29 T cell receptor beta chains derived from one specimen sequenced in a study of monozygotic twins with cystic fibrosis. Data came from immunoSEQ multiplex PCR; TCRdb stores just in-frame clones and leaves some out. The table shows approximately 32,000 clones, with 95% to 98% occurring only once. The sample was blood. The receptors originated from a girl aged 2 to 9 with cystic fibrosis.

The chain has TRBV7-9 and TRBJ1-1; TRBD1 aligns across 7 bases. V lost 5 bases and J lost 0; bases outside the gene matches: 12. The CDR3 has 17 amino acids. Germline CDR1 reads SEHNR; CDR2 reads FQNEAQ (reference sequence). The CDR3 region is CASSHYLGGQMNTEAFF. The CDR3 DNA reads TGTGCCAGCAGCCACTACCTTGGGGGACAGATGAACACTGAAGCTTTCTTT.

The CDR3 is CASSIRTSGPYEQYF. The DNA for the CDR3 is TGTGCCAGTAGTATCCGGACTAGCGGACCCTACGAGCAGTACTTC. The chain combines TRBV19 with TRBJ2-7; 10 nucleotides align to TRBD2. Germline V gene data show CDR1 as LNHDA and CDR2 as SQIVND (reference sequence). With 3 bases clipped from V and 2 bases from J, the junction kept 4 bases outside the gene matches. The CDR3 is made up of 15 amino acids.

The chain links TRBV20-1 to TRBJ2-5; no definite D call. V was pared by 0 bases and J by 12 bases, with 11 bases between. CDR3 size: 11 residues. Per the germline V gene, CDR1 is DFQATT and CDR2 is SNEGSKA (reference sequence). This CDR3 reads CSARDRVKKYF. The CDR3, as DNA: TGCAGTGCTAGAGACCGGGTCAAGAAGTACTTC.

The V call is TRBV7-9, the J call TRBJ1-1; 9 bases align to TRBD1. The V gene end was trimmed by 4 bases and the J gene end by 1 base; junction bases not matched to a gene: 4. The length of the CDR3 is 15 residues. CDR1 is SEHNR and CDR2 is FQNEAQ in the germline V gene (reference sequence). CDR3 in amino acids: CASSSLGQGNTEAFF. The CDR3 DNA is TGTGCCAGCAGCTCCCTGGGACAGGGGAACACTGAAGCTTTCTTT.

DNA of the CDR3: TGTGCCAGCAGCTCGGGTCCGGGGCGGGGCACTGAAGCTTTCTTT. It specifies CASSSGPGRGTEAFF. J is TRBJ1-1 and V is TRBV5-6; D is possibly TRBD1 (5 bases). Trimming stripped 3 bases from V and 4 bases from J, with 16 bases between. Germline V gives CDR1 SGHDT, CDR2 YYEEEE. The CDR3 runs to 15 residues.

V is TRBV14 and J is TRBJ1-5; D gene uncertain. Germline values: CDR1 SGHDN, CDR2 FVKESK. V was cut by 4 bases and J by 4 bases, with 8 bases left in between. There are 13 residues in the CDR3. The CDR3 DNA sequence: TGTGCCAGCAGCCTGGACCGGAATCAGCCCCAGCATTTT. Translation gives CASSLDRNQPQHF.

This clone was observed once. The V and J genes are TRBV18 and TRBJ1-4, with a possible D match to TRBD1 (5 bases). Germline CDR1 is KGHSH and CDR2 is LQKENI. The CDR3 consists of 12 residues. Trimming took off 5 bases at V and 12 bases at J, with 13 bases between the two ends. The CDR3 sequence is CASSSGPRELFF. CDR3 nucleotide sequence: TGTGCCAGCTCATCAGGGCCCCGGGAACTGTTTTTT.

V and J are TRBV30 and TRBJ1-3; D possibly corresponds to TRBD1 (6 bases). Germline V gives CDR1 GTSNPN, CDR2 SVGIG (reference sequence). This CDR3 has 16 amino acids. V dropped 1 base and J dropped 0 bases, with 13 bases sitting between them. In DNA, the CDR3 is TGTGCCTGGAGTGCGCTTTTGGGGGCCTCTGGAAACACCATATATTTT. It codes for CAWSALLGASGNTIYF. The full variable domain, in which reference TRBV30 and TRBJ1-3 provide the parts outside the CDR3, is SQTIHQWPATLVQPVGSPLSLECTVEGTSNPNLYWYRQAAGRGLQLLFYSVGIGQISSEVPQNLSASRPQDRQFILSSKKLLLSDSGFYLCAWSALLGASGNTIYFGEGSWLTVV.

The J gene is TRBJ2-1, the V gene TRBV5-4; 13 bases fit TRBD2. V shed 5 bases, J shed 9 bases, and the junction held 20 bases outside the gene matches. Looked up from germline, CDR1 is SGHNT and CDR2 is YYREEE (reference sequence). The CDR3 has 19 residues. The CDR3 here is CASRAATRGLAGDIGEQFF. The CDR3 DNA follows: TGTGCCAGCAGGGCCGCTACTAGAGGACTAGCGGGAGATATCGGTGAGCAGTTCTTC.

This CDR3 is CASSLVDVNYGYTF. DNA for the CDR3: TGTGCCAGCAGCTTGGTCGACGTTAACTATGGCTACACCTTC. V is TRBV5-4 and J is TRBJ1-2; no definite D call. Germline loops: CDR1 SGHNT, CDR2 YYREEE (reference sequence). V was cut by 0 bases and J by 1 base, with 7 bases left in between. This CDR3 is 14 amino acids long.

V usage is TRBV27 and J usage is TRBJ2-7, with D tentatively TRBD2 (6 bases). The CDR3 extends over 16 amino acids. The germline V gene has CDR1 MNHEY and CDR2 SMNVEV (reference sequence). V was shortened by 5 bases and J by 7 bases, with 24 bases between the two germline ends. The CDR3 loop reads CASSPRPGEGAGEQYF. CDR3 in DNA: TGTGCCAGCAGTCCCCGGCCAGGCGAAGGGGCGGGAGAGCAGTACTTC.

The gene calls are TRBV11-2 and TRBJ1-1, with D unresolved. Germline V lookup: CDR1 SGHAT, CDR2 FQNNGV. V lost 6 bases, J lost 5 bases, and 13 bases lay in between. This CDR3 spans 13 amino acids. The CDR3 DNA reads TGTGCCAGCAGTCCCACCCGGATGACTGAAGCTTTCTTT. Its translation: CASSPTRMTEAFF.

The V and J genes are TRBV29-1 and TRBJ2-2; D unclear. The CDR3 runs 12 residues. Germline lookup yields CDR1 SQVTM and CDR2 ANQGSEA. Trimming cost V 5 bases and J 4 bases, with 8 bases left between them. As DNA, the CDR3 is TGCAGCGTTACGCAATTCACCGGGGAGCTGTTTTTT. This encodes CSVTQFTGELFF.

The chain recombines TRBV7-8 with TRBJ1-1; 7 nucleotides align to TRBD1. This CDR3 spans 13 amino acids. V was pared by 5 bases and J by 1 base, with 1 base of the junction left unmatched. The V gene's germline CDR1 is SGHVS and CDR2 FQNEAQ. As DNA, the CDR3 is TGTGCCAGCAGCCCAGGGGGGAACACTGAAGCTTTCTTT. Amino acids: CASSPGGNTEAFF. Full variable domain (rest looked up from reference TRBV7-8 and TRBJ1-1): GAGVSQSPRYKVAKRGQDVALRCDPISGHVSLFWYQQALGQGPEFLTYFQNEAQLDKSGLPSDRFFAERPEGSVSTLKIQRTQQEDSAVYLCASSPGGNTEAFFGQGTRLTVV.

This chain connects TRBV6-5 to TRBJ1-1, with D maybe TRBD1 (5 bases). The CDR3 extends over 11 amino acids. In germline, CDR1 is MNHEY, CDR2 SVGAGI. The V gene lost 7 bases and the J gene lost 7 bases, with 10 bases spanning the gap. The CDR3: CASIREHEAFF. In DNA, the CDR3 is TGTGCCAGCATCAGGGAGCATGAAGCTTTCTTT.

This clone was observed a handful of times. This chain joins TRBV16 and TRBJ1-2; a possible D gene is TRBD1 (5 bases). Germline lookup yields CDR1 KGHSY and CDR2 FQNENV. V lost 2 bases, J lost 1 base, and 14 bases lay in between. The length of the CDR3 is 16 residues. The DNA for the CDR3 is TGTGCCAGCAGCCAACTCGGACGACAGAATAACTATGGCTACACCTTC. Its translation is CASSQLGRQNNYGYTF. The complete variable domain, with remaining parts taken from reference TRBV16 and TRBJ1-2, reads GEEVAQTPKHLVRGEGQKAKLYCAPIKGHSYVFWYQQVLKNEFKFLISFQNENVFDETGMPKERFSAKCLPNSPCSLEIQATKLEDSAVYFCASSQLGRQNNYGYTFGSGTRLTVV.

The chain carries TRBV10-2 and TRBJ1-2; D gene uncertain. The V and J ends lost 0 bases and 12 bases respectively, with 17 bases between them. Germline V CDR1 and CDR2: WSHSY, SAAADI. This CDR3 contains 14 residues. DNA of the CDR3: TGCGCCAGCAGTGAGTCGACTCTGGAACTCAGTAACACCTTC. This codes for CASSESTLELSNTF.

The V call is TRBV19, the J call TRBJ2-1, with D unclear. The CDR3 covers 11 residues. Germline V gives CDR1 LNHDA, CDR2 SQIVND (reference sequence). V dropped 8 bases and J dropped 7 bases, with 9 bases sitting between them. The CDR3 sequence: CASSKGNEQFF. The CDR3 DNA follows: TGTGCCAGTTCGAAGGGTAATGAGCAGTTCTTC.

The rearrangement joins TRBV19 to TRBJ1-5; D gene uncertain. The ends were cut back, 8 bases at V and 2 bases at J, with 13 bases in the middle. Germline CDR1 reads LNHDA; CDR2 reads SQIVND (reference sequence). This CDR3 region has 14 residues. CDR3 bases: TGTGCCAGTCACGGGATCTCTGGCAATCAGCCCCAGCATTTT. It encodes CASHGISGNQPQHF.

V usage is TRBV18 and J usage is TRBJ2-4; D possibly corresponds to TRBD1 (5 bases). CDR1 is KGHSH and CDR2 is LQKENI in the germline V gene. The CDR3 is made up of 15 amino acids. Trimming stripped 3 bases from V and 7 bases from J, with 16 bases between. The CDR3 coding sequence is TGTGCCAGCTCACCTCAGGGTGAAGGGTGGAACATTCAGTACTTC. Amino acid sequence: CASSPQGEGWNIQYF.

The chain is built from TRBV5-4 and TRBJ1-1; no reliable D call. The V end lost 1 base, the J end lost 1 base, and 2 bases lay between the germline ends. CDR3 length equals 12 residues. Germline V gene sequence: CDR1 SGHNT, CDR2 YYREEE (reference sequence). CDR3 in DNA: TGTGCCAGCAGCTTGAGGAACACTGAAGCTTTCTTT. This encodes CASSLRNTEAFF.

The chain combines TRBV15 with TRBJ2-3; 10 positions match TRBD2. CDR1 is LNHNV and CDR2 is YYDKDF in the germline V gene (reference sequence). CDR3 length equals 16 residues. The V and J ends lost 3 bases and 2 bases, in that order; junction bases with no gene match: 5. CDR3 sequence reads: CATSSEREGPTDTQYF. The CDR3 DNA sequence: TGTGCCACCAGCAGCGAGCGGGAGGGCCCCACAGATACGCAGTATTTT.

This chain connects TRBV6-6 to TRBJ1-2; the D gene is possibly TRBD1 (5 bases). CDR3 length: 13 residues. Per the germline V gene, CDR1 is MNHNY and CDR2 is SVGAGI (reference sequence). V was trimmed by 2 bases and J by 8 bases, leaving 12 bases between them. For the CDR3, the DNA is TGTGCCAGCAGTTACCGGCGGGGGGAGGGCTACACCTTC. It is translated as CASSYRRGEGYTF.

V usage is TRBV5-6 and J usage is TRBJ2-7, with D perhaps matching TRBD1 (6 bases). V gave up 3 bases and J gave up 0 bases, with 13 bases separating them. The CDR3 contains 15 residues. Per germline, CDR1 SGHDT and CDR2 YYEEEE. The CDR3 region has the DNA TGTGCCAGCAGCTCCCAGGGGTCCTACTCCTACGAGCAGTACTTC. Translating gives CASSSQGSYSYEQYF.

V is TRBV11-2 and J is TRBJ2-5; D might be TRBD2 (6 bases). The germline V and J ends were trimmed by 1 base and 5 bases, with 17 bases remaining between them. Germline lookup yields CDR1 SGHAT and CDR2 FQNNGV. The CDR3 runs 16 residues. The CDR3 sequence is CASSLVGGSPVETQYF. CDR3 DNA sequence: TGTGCCAGCAGCTTAGTAGGAGGGTCCCCCGTGGAGACCCAGTACTTC.

Worth noting for this clone: Other DNA sequences in this specimen translate into the identical CDR3. V gene TRBV5-1 combines with J gene TRBJ2-5; D is unresolved. Looked up from germline, CDR1 is SGHRS and CDR2 is YFSETQ. The CDR3 has 11 amino acids. Trimming left V 4 bases short and J 5 bases short, with 6 bases between. The CDR3 nucleotides are TGCGCCAGCAGCCTTTGGGAGACCCAGTACTTC. Protein: CASSLWETQYF.

This chain joins TRBV2 and TRBJ2-1, with D unclear. Germline CDR1 is SNHLY and CDR2 is FYNNEI. V lost 8 bases, J lost 7 bases, and 12 bases lay in between. The CDR3 sequence is 12 residues long. CDR3 residues: CASHRFVNEQFF. The DNA for the CDR3 is TGTGCCAGCCACCGATTCGTAAATGAGCAGTTCTTC.

The V and J genes are TRBV7-9 and TRBJ1-5, with D maybe TRBD1 (5 bases). CDR1 is SEHNR and CDR2 is FQNEAQ in the germline V gene (reference sequence). The V and J ends lost 1 base and 4 bases respectively, with 8 bases between them. This CDR3 spans 14 amino acids. The CDR3 DNA is TGTGCCAGCAGCTTAGGACAGCTTAATCAGCCCCAGCATTTT. Translated, it gives CASSLGQLNQPQHF.

CDR3 DNA sequence: TGTGCCAGCAGCTCTAGACTAGCGGGAGTCGAGCAGTACTTC. Protein product: CASSSRLAGVEQYF. This chain joins TRBV11-2 and TRBJ2-7; the match to TRBD2 covers 12 bases. The germline V gene has CDR1 SGHAT and CDR2 FQNNGV. The J segment lost 6 bases and the V segment lost 4 bases, leaving 4 bases of the junction unmatched. CDR3 length: 14 residues.